This T cell receptor beta chain was captured by sequencing in a study of T-cell memory formation after mild COVID-19. TCRdb independently ran MiXCR on the 5' RACE reads; one entry per CDR3 protein. The sample yields approximately 190,000 distinct CDR3 sequences, about 17% seen once. The sample comprised PBMCs or a T cell subset sorted from them (not recorded which). The receptor comes from an adult woman who had mild COVID-19 (a few samples of this study predate the infection). Cell type and time point are not known.

The chain's CDR3 is CSGGDSVMGTQYF. DNA of the CDR3: TGCAGCGGAGGGGACAGCGTAATGGGTACGCAGTATTTT. The chain employs TRBV29-1 and TRBJ2-3, with 7 bases aligning to TRBD1. This CDR3 is 13 amino acids long. Germline trimming cut 7 bases from V and 8 bases from J; bases unmatched to any gene: 12. Germline V lookup: CDR1 SQVTM, CDR2 ANQGSEA.